This passage covers 6 T cell receptor beta chains from one sample sequenced in a study of blood T cells in healthy people across ages. Then a second PCR, running about 6 to 12 cycles, was carried out with a sample-barcoded 5' primer and a J-beta primer mix. MiXCR was run by TCRdb on the 5' RACE reads, yielding one entry per CDR3 protein. This table has hundreds of thousands of distinct CDR3 sequences, 45% to 65% appearing once. Sequencing was done on a sample of blood. These receptors all come from a man aged 55-75 years in good health.

This clonotype was recorded a few times. The chain combines TRBV11-2 with TRBJ2-4, with TRBD1 identical over 7 bases. V lost 1 base, J lost 0 bases, and 15 bases stayed unmatched. CDR3 length: 20 residues. Germline-derived CDR1 and CDR2 are SGHAT and FQNNGV. CDR3 bases: TGTGCCAGCAGCTTAGCCTCATGGGGACAGACCCAATTAGCCAAAAACATTCAGTACTTC. Its translation: CASSLASWGQTQLAKNIQYF.

V and J are TRBV20-1 and TRBJ2-7, with D perhaps TRBD1 (6 bases). The end of the DNA is better explained by TRBJ2-5, so the J call may be wrong. Germline V lookup: CDR1 DFQATT, CDR2 SNEGSKA (reference sequence). The CDR3 consists of 14 residues. The chain's CDR3 is CSAREDSRQETQYF. The DNA of the CDR3 is TGCAGTGCTAGAGAGGACAGCCGGCAAGAGACCCAGTACTTC.

This chain connects TRBV18 to TRBJ1-2; D not resolved. Germline CDR1 KGHSH, CDR2 LQKENI. Between the trimmed V and J ends, which lost 3 bases and 7 bases, there was a span of 21 bases. This CDR3 has 16 amino acids. The CDR3 reads CASSPTGAPGLVGYTF. In nucleotides, the CDR3 is TGTGCCAGCTCACCCACCGGAGCTCCCGGGTTGGTTGGCTACACCTTC.

The chain has TRBV6-5 and TRBJ2-5; TRBD1 agrees at 8 bases. Germline trimming cut 0 bases from V and 5 bases from J; bases unmatched to any gene: 8. Germline V gives CDR1 MNHEY, CDR2 SVGAGI. The CDR3 spans 16 residues. The CDR3 sequence: CASSYSPDRVDETQYF. Written as DNA, the CDR3 is TGTGCCAGCAGTTACTCCCCGGACAGGGTTGATGAGACCCAGTACTTC.

The chain is built from TRBV5-1 and TRBJ2-7; no reliable D call. Germline values: CDR1 SGHRS, CDR2 YFSETQ. The CDR3 is 13 amino acids. V was clipped by 3 bases and J by 2 bases, with 9 bases between them. The CDR3 region has the DNA TGCGCCAGCAGCTACGAGCCAGCCTACGAGCAGTACTTC. Its translation is CASSYEPAYEQYF.

The chain carries TRBV12-5 and TRBJ2-1; D not resolved. Germline CDR1 is LGHNT and CDR2 is FRNRAP. V gave up 1 base and J gave up 13 bases, with 14 bases separating them. The CDR3 consists of 13 residues. CDR3 bases: TGTGCTAGTGGTTTGGATCGGCGTTCTCCTCAGTTCTTC. This gives the protein CASGLDRRSPQFF.